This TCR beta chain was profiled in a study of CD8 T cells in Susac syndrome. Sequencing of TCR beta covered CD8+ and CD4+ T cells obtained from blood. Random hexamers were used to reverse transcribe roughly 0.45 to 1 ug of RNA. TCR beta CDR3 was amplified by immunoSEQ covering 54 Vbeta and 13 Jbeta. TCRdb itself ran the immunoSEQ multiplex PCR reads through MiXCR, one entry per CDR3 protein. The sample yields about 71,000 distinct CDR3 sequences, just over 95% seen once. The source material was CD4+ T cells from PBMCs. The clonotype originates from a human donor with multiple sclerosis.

CDR3 amino acids: CASSMEDNLDEQYF. The DNA of the CDR3 is TGTGCCAGTAGTATGGAGGACAACCTCGACGAGCAGTACTTC. The V gene is TRBV19, the J gene TRBJ2-7, with D tentatively TRBD1 or TRBD2 (5 bases each). Germline assignment: CDR1 LNHDA and CDR2 SQIVND (reference sequence). V lost 3 bases to trimming and J lost 5 bases, with 14 bases between them. This CDR3 contains 14 residues. The whole variable domain, filled in from reference TRBV19 and TRBJ2-7, reads DGGITQSPKYLFRKEGQNVTLSCEQNLNHDAMYWYRQDPGQGLRLIYYSQIVNDFQKGDIAEGYSVSREKKESFPLTVTSAQKNPTAFYLCASSMEDNLDEQYFGPGTRLTVT.